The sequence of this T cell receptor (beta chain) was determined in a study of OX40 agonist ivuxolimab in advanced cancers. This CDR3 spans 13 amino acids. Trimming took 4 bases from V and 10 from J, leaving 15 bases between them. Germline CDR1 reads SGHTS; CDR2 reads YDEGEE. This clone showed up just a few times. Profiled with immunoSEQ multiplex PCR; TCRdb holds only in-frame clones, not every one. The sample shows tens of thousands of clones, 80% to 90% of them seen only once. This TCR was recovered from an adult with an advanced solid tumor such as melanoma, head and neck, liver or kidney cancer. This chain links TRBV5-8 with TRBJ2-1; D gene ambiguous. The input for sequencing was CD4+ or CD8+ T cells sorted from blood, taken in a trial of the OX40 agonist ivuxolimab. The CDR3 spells CASSPLGSGEQFF. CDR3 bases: TGTGCCAGCAGCCCGCTCGGAAGTGGCGAGCAGTTCTTC.